This T cell receptor (beta chain) emerged from a study of vaccination effects on CD4 cells after COVID-19. Broader study findings: Nearly all vaccine-induced clones in healthy recipients recognized only SARS-CoV-2. Early post-infection timepoints were absent, and convalescent patients were few. Infection-derived and vaccine-derived clones contracted markedly late after vaccination.

In germline, CDR1 is MGHRA, CDR2 YSYEKL. The CDR3 is 13 residues long. Trimming stripped 0 bases from V and 8 bases from J, with 8 bases between. Expansion of antigen-specific CD4+ T cells with viral peptide pools was carried out by the ViraFEST assay before sequencing. CD4+ T cells were isolated after less than 13 days of culture. Testing of the vaccine recipients showed negative nucleocapsid antibodies and no prior SARS-CoV-2 infection. Measured with immunoSEQ multiplex PCR; TCRdb has only the in-frame clones, and not every one. Of roughly 20,000 clones in the sample, roughly 73% were seen once. Of note for this clone: Its antigen is still unknown.

This specimen consisted of CD4+ T cells from PBMCs cultured with HCoV-NL63 spike peptides, obtained before COVID-19 vaccination. The chain uses TRBV4-1 and TRBJ2-1; possibly TRBD2 for D (6 bases). The receptor was isolated from a human donor who received a COVID-19 vaccine. CDR3 in DNA: TGCGCCAGCAGCCAAGAGGTAGCGGATGAGCAGTTCTTC. It is translated as CASSQEVADEQFF.